This T cell receptor beta chain was identified during a study of cytomegalovirus exposure and HLA in healthy donors (dated by TCRdb to 2017 to 2019). Background on the whole study: In an earlier analysis of several hundred of the donors, approximately 260 Gb of sequence data and roughly 100 million unique TCR beta sequences from about 179 million T cells were reported. Approximately 300 gigabases of sequencing data and around 90 million unique TCR sequences made up an early release that covered 500 to 700 HLA-typed donors. Of the 350 to 400 genotyped donors, around 81% fell in the genetic ancestry cluster associated with self-reported Caucasian donors. The aim of the study was to test whether cataloging public T cell receptors could identify signatures of past pathogen exposure. The T cell repertoires of several hundred subjects were profiled by immunosequencing and related to cytomegalovirus serostatus. A separate validation cohort of roughly 110 different subjects was used in addition to the approximately 670-subject first cohort. To predict cytomegalovirus infection status, the study combined high-throughput TCR immunosequencing, statistical association of individual TCRs with disease status, and machine learning. A later analysis re-analyzed previously published TCR beta repertoires from 666 donors and added high-resolution HLA genotyping to study TCR occurrence patterns. Rather than drawing on any new phenotypic data, the later analysis identified candidate immune exposures from TCR beta sequences and the way those sequences occurred across donors. To decide whether each TCR beta V gene segment behaved as functional or pseudogenic, an earlier analysis of some 600 of the donors relied on high-throughput TCR beta sequencing. Donor age, sex, ethnicity and CMV serostatus were compiled together with the repertoire data. A later genetic analysis took genome-wide SNP genotypes for 398 of the 666 donors and used that subset as a discovery cohort. All discovery cohort repertoires had been generated using a single sequencing platform. HLA typing included class I and class II loci at four-digit resolution. Typing coverage varied by locus: roughly 620-640 donors for A, B, C, DRB1 and DQB1; approximately 560 for DQA1; more than 600 for DPA1; approximately 470 for DPB1. Several DR-DQ haplotypes were treated as single units for association and clustering because of strong linkage in the cohort. Among some 400 genotyped donors of the cohort, an average of roughly 230,000 unique TCR beta nucleotide sequences was sequenced per donor, of which about 19% were non-productive. The paper's findings and limits, for the study overall: A group of highly shared sequence variants was considered likely to be a technical artifact of the sequencing pipeline. CMV serostatus was the only immune exposure information available for the cohort. The 87-base-pair reads could not distinguish some IMGT-functional V segments, including TRBV6-2 and TRBV6-3, so those segments were excluded. Because some donors lacked HLA typing at each locus, the association tests relied only on the typed subset. A later genetic analysis associated a missense DCLRE1C variant with V-gene and J-gene trimming of TCR beta chains, and an independent cohort replicated the association. In a later analysis, several top co-occurrence clusters were reported to appear linked to parvovirus B19, influenza, CMV and Epstein-Barr virus. Only TCR beta chains were sequenced in this cohort, and the absence of alpha or paired-chain data limited detectable features. Linkage disequilibrium might explain the correlated functional status among segregating V segments, but an unknown experimental factor could not be excluded. It was suggested by the authors that the approach could potentially be generalized to other disease states and immunological phenotypes. In a later genetic analysis, fewer N-insertions in productive TCRs were reported among donors in an Asian-associated ancestry cluster than the 666-donor mean. At a false discovery rate of 0.05, a later analysis linked around 17,000 TCR beta sequences to specific HLA alleles. Most TCR sequences were seen in very few donors, while some public TCRs were found in many individuals. A few of the identified cytomegalovirus-associated TCR beta chains were confirmed in vitro to be specific for cytomegalovirus antigens. Strong co-occurrence of HLA alleles, especially DR and DQ, made assigning TCR associations to individual alleles difficult. A later analysis found that TCR association rates varied across HLA loci, with DRB1 alleles showing the most associated TCRs and HLA-C alleles the fewest. Presence/absence analyses assumed roughly uniform sequencing depth across donors, an assumption that may not hold. The study gave a list of 150 to 200 TCR beta chains associated with cytomegalovirus. In an earlier analysis of about 600 of the donors, most TCR beta V segments appeared in productive rearrangements about 87% or about 30% of the time, broadly matching IMGT annotations. Because counts were too low, under 20 rarely observed V segments, including chromosome 9 orphons, were left out of the earlier analysis of approximately 500 of the donors. The classifier was reported to diagnose cytomegalovirus status with high specificity and sensitivity in both the original cohort and the validation cohort. A further reported finding was that TCR beta sequences accurately predicted the HLA-A and HLA-B alleles for most subjects in the first cohort. A later analysis found that most CMV-associated TCR beta chains appeared HLA-restricted, with HLA associations seemingly driven largely by CMV exposure. In a later analysis, HLA-associated TCR beta chains showed more clonal expansion and lower generation probabilities than non-associated chains that were equally common.

This clone was seen only once. Its specific antigen is unknown. No qualities accompany the bases; no much larger clone lies one base away. The CDR3 has 16 amino acids, counting the end cysteine and phenylalanine. CDR3 DNA is the only sequence kept; it has 48 bases, read in frame from the first base. Library preparation employed the immunoSEQ multiplex PCR assay. The multiplex PCR relied on a mix of 60 forward primers for TCR Vbeta segments and 13 reverse primers for TCR Jbeta segments. Amplification of the CDR3 region of rearranged TCR beta genes was performed with a multiplex PCR assay on genomic DNA. Amplified TCR beta libraries were sequenced as 87-base-pair reads on the Illumina HiSeq System. Concerning the study's data processing: In a later analysis, tens of millions of unique TCR beta chains were counted across the roughly 670 repertoires, and approximately 9.9 million of these chains were shared by at least two donors. Raw reads were error-corrected and collapsed into unique sequences with a nearest-neighbor algorithm that merged closely related sequences to remove PCR and sequencing errors. Alignment of CDR3 sequences to IMGT reference sequences was used to assign V, D and J gene segments. For a sequence to be retained, a match of at least six nucleotides was required to both a V gene segment and a J gene segment. Rearrangements were called productive when the CDR3 lacked stop codons and stayed in frame with V and J; all others were non-productive. Following IMGT convention, CDR3 was defined as the stretch from the second conserved V-encoded cysteine to the conserved J-encoded phenylalanine. The earlier analysis of about 570 of the donors excluded any sequence lacking an unambiguous match to a single V gene segment. In an earlier analysis of a few hundred of the donors, a V segment was called functional when productive rearrangements were above 56.7%, and segregating when the standard deviation between donors exceeded 5%. A statistical classification framework was built to diagnose cytomegalovirus status from the catalog of TCR beta chain sequences. In a later analysis, V and J genes were assigned by comparing TCR nucleotide sequences against IMGT/GENE-DB human TR gene sequences. Using the TCRdist pipeline, a later analysis assigned CDR3 sequences along with most-parsimonious VDJ recombination scenarios. A later analysis defined each TCR beta chain by its CDR3 amino acid sequence plus V-gene family, and excluded reads lacking a unique V-gene family. To address suspected cross-contamination and a sequencing artifact, a later analysis removed some 620 highly shared, low-generation-probability nucleotide sequences. A later analysis calculated a clonal expansion index for each public chain from normalized within-repertoire ranks of inferred template counts. In a later analysis, generation probabilities were computed using a VDJ recombination model fitted to out-of-frame rearrangements, and the results were checked against IGoR. Hypergeometric tests were used in a later analysis to score TCR-TCR, TCR-HLA and TCR-CMV co-occurrence, with a repertoire-size bias correction applied to the TCR pairs. To estimate false discovery rates, a later analysis permuted the HLA or CMV assignments 20 times. In a later analysis, co-occurring TCRs were grouped using DBSCAN, with TCRdist sequence similarity added in when clustering inside HLA-allele-positive subsets. Repertoires with fewer than 30,000 or more than 120,000 public chains, plus five repertoires with anomalous nucleotide sharing, were excluded from co-occurrence clustering. TCRdb took over this immuneACCESS table, retaining in-frame rearrangements with V and J assigned. Such tables are incomplete; in checked studies, under half of the missing clones stem from an unresolved V gene, and the remainder is unexplained. The DNA was the basis for D and trimming; V, J and clone size are from that table. Present in this sample are about 170,000 clones, approximately 80% of which were seen just once. 2.4% of the sample goes to the ten largest clones.

The cohort consisted of 600 to 700 healthy bone marrow donors. Cohort members were all nominally healthy when sampled, although unrecorded immune exposures were likely present. The donor was CMV seronegative and belonged to the group of around 400 seronegative cohort members. A peripheral blood sample was collected from each donor, and TCR beta sequencing was performed on peripheral blood mononuclear cells. Genomic DNA extraction from the blood cell samples was performed with the Qiagen DNeasy Blood Extraction Kit. The chain uses TRBV12-1 and TRBJ2-3; TRBD2 was called by the table and not checked on the DNA. TRBV12-1 is noted as a pseudogene. The receptor comes from a male donor in good health and CMV-seronegative. Source material: PBMCs. Here is the DNA: TGTGCCAGCAGCCATCGACTAGCGGGAGCCACAGATACGCAGTATTTT. Its protein product is CASSHRLAGATDTQYF.